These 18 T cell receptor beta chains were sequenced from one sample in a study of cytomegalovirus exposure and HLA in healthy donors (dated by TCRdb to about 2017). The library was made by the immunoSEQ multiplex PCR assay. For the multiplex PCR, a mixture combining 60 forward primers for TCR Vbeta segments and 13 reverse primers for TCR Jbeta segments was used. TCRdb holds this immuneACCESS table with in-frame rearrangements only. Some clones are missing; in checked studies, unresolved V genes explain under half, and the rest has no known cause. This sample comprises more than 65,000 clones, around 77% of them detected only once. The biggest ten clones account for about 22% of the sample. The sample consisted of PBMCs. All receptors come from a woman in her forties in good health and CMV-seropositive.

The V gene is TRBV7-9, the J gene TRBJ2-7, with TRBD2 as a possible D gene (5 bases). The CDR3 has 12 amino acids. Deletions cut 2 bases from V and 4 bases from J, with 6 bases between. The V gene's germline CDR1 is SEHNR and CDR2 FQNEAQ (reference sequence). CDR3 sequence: CASSLLAYEQYF. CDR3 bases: TGTGCCAGCAGCTTACTAGCTTACGAGCAGTACTTC. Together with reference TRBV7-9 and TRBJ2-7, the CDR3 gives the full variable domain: DTGVSQNPRHKITKRGQNVTFRCDPISEHNRLYWYRQTLGQGPEFLTYFQNEAQLEKSRLLSDRFSAERPKGSFSTLEIQRTEQGDSAMYLCASSLLAYEQYFGPGTRLTVT.

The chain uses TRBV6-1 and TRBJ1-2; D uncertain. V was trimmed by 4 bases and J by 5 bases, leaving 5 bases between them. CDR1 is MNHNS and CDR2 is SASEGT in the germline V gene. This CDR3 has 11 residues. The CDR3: CASSAYYGYTF. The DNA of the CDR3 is TGTGCCAGCAGTGCGTATTATGGCTACACCTTC.

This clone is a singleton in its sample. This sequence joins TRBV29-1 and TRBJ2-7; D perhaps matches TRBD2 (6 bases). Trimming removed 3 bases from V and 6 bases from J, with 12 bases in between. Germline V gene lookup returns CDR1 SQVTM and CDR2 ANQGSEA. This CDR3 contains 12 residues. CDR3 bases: TGCAGCGTTGATAACGGGAGCGGCGAGCAGTACTTC. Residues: CSVDNGSGEQYF.

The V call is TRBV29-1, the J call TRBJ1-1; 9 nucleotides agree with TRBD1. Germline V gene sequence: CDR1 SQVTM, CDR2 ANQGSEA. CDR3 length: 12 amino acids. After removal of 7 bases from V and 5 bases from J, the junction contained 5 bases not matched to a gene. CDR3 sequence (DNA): TGCAGCGGACGACAGGGGGTGACTGAAGCTTTCTTT. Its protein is CSGRQGVTEAFF.

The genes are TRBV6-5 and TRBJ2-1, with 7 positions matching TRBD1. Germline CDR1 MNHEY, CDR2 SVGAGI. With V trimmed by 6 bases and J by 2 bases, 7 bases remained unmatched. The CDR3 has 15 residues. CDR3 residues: CASSPGTVTYNEQFF. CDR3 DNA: TGTGCCAGCAGCCCCGGGACAGTAACCTACAATGAGCAGTTCTTC.

CDR3 sequence reads: CASSYSSSGLYEQYF. CDR3 coding DNA: TGTGCCAGCAGTTATTCGTCTAGCGGCCTCTACGAGCAGTACTTC. The V gene is TRBV6-5, the J gene TRBJ2-7, with 7 bases matching TRBD2. CDR1 is MNHEY, CDR2 SVGAGI, per germline. CDR3 length: 15 residues. The ends lost 3 bases at V and 3 bases at J; junction bases unmatched: 8.

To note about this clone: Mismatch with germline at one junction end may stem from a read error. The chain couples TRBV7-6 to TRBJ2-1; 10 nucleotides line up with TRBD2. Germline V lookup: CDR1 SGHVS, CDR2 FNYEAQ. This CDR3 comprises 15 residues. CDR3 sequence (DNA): TGTGCCAGTAGCTTAGGGGGTAGCGGGAGGAATGAGCAGTTCTTC. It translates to CASSLGGSGRNEQFF.

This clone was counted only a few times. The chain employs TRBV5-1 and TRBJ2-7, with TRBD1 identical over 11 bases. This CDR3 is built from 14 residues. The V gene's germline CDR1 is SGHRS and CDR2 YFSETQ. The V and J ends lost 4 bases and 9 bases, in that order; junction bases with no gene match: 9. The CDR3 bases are TGCGCCAGCAGCGACCGGGACAGGGGGGCACGGCAGTACTTC. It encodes CASSDRDRGARQYF.

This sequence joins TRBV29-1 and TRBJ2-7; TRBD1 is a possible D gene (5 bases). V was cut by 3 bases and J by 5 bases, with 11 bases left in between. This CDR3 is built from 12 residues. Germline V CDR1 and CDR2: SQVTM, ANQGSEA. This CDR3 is CSVDSGLDEQYF. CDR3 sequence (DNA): TGCAGCGTTGATTCAGGGTTGGACGAGCAGTACTTC.

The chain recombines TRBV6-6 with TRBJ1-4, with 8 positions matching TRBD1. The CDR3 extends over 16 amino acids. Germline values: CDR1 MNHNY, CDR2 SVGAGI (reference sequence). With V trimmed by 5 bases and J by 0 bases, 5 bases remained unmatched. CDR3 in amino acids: CASSLGTGSTNEKLFF. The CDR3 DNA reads TGTGCCAGCAGTCTTGGGACAGGTTCAACTAATGAAAAACTGTTTTTT.

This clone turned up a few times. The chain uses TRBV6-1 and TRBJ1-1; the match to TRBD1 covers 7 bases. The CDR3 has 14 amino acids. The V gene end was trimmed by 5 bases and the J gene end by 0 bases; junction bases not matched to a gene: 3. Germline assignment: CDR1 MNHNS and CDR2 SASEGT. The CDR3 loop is CASSRTGMNTEAFF. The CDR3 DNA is TGTGCCAGCAGTCGGACAGGAATGAACACTGAAGCTTTCTTT.

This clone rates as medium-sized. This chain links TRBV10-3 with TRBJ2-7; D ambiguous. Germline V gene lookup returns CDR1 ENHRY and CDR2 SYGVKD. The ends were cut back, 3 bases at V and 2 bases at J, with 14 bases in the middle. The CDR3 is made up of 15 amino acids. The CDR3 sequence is CAISEIGLQPYEQYF. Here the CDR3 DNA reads TGTGCCATCAGTGAAATTGGGCTGCAACCCTACGAGCAGTACTTC.

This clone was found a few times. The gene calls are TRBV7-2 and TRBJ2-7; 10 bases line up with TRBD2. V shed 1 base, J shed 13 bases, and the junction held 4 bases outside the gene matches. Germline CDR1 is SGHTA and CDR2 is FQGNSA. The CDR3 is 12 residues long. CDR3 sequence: CASSLETSGRYF. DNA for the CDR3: TGTGCCAGCAGCTTAGAGACTAGCGGGCGCTACTTC.

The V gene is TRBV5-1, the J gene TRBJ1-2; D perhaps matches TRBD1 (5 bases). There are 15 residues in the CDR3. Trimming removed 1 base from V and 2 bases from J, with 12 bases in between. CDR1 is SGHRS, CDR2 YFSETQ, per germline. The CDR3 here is CASSLPSGGNYGYTF. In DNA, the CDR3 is TGCGCCAGCAGCTTGCCATCGGGGGGAAACTATGGCTACACCTTC.

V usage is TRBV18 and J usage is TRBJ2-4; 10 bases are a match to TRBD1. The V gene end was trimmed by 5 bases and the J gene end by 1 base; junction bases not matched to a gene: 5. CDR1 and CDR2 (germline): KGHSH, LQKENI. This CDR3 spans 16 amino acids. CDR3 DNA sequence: TGTGCCAGCTCAGCGACAGGGGGCTTCGCCAAAAACATTCAGTACTTC. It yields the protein CASSATGGFAKNIQYF.

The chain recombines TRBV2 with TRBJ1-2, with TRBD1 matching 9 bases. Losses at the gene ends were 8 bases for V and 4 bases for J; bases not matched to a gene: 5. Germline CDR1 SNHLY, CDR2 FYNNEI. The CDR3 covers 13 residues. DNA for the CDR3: TGTGCCAGCGAGGGACAGGGAATCTATGGCTACACCTTC. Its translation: CASEGQGIYGYTF.

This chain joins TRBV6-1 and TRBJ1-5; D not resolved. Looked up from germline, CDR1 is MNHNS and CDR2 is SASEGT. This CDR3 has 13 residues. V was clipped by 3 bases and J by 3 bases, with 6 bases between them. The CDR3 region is CASSDRLNQPQHF. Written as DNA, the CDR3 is TGTGCCAGCAGTGACAGGCTCAATCAGCCCCAGCATTTT.

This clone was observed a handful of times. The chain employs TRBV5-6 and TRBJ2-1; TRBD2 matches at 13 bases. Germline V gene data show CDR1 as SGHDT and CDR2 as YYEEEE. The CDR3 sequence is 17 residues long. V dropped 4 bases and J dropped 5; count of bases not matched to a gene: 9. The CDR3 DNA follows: TGTGCCAGCAGCCGGATAACTAGCGGGGGGGCCAACAATGAGCAGTTCTTC. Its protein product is CASSRITSGGANNEQFF.